These 5 T cell receptor beta chains were sequenced from one sample in a study of CD8 T cells in ankylosing spondylitis. The study, taken as a whole, reports: What appeared characteristic of ankylosing spondylitis blood was a TCR beta motif of eight highly homologous variants.

For these receptors, no antigen is known. TCRdb re-derived calls from the 5' RACE reads in MiXCR, one entry per CDR3 protein. Of 750,000 to 850,000 distinct CDR3 sequences listed, over 9.5% are singletons. Sequencing input: blood, either unsorted or a sorted T cell fraction (not recorded which). All receptors derive from a male donor with ankylosing spondylitis.

This clonotype was recorded a few times. V and J are TRBV29-1 and TRBJ1-1; possibly TRBD1 for D (5 bases). This CDR3 contains 11 residues. The ends were cut back, 5 bases at V and 4 bases at J, with 8 bases in the middle. Looked up from germline, CDR1 is SQVTM and CDR2 is ANQGSEA. CDR3 amino acids: CSVLGGTEAFF. The CDR3 DNA reads TGCAGCGTTTTGGGGGGCACTGAAGCTTTCTTT.

The chain employs TRBV7-2 and TRBJ2-3; no clear D. The germline V gene encodes CDR1 SGHTA and CDR2 FQGNSA. The CDR3 extends over 13 amino acids. V was pared by 3 bases and J by 4 bases, with 8 bases between. The CDR3 loop reads CASSFKVADTQYF. The CDR3 DNA reads as TGTGCCAGCAGCTTTAAGGTTGCAGATACGCAGTATTTT.

This clonotype came up a few times. V gene TRBV6-1 combines with J gene TRBJ2-7; 8 positions agree with TRBD1. Germline V gene lookup returns CDR1 MNHNS and CDR2 SASEGT. Trimming at V came to 5 bases and at J to 5 bases, leaving 8 bases not matched to a gene. CDR3 length: 14 amino acids. The CDR3 reads CASSQRTGSDEQYF. The CDR3 DNA follows: TGTGCCAGCAGTCAACGGACAGGGTCCGACGAGCAGTACTTC.

This clonotype has just a few counts. CDR3 sequence reads: CSALGLAGVPSYEQYF. CDR3 DNA: TGCAGTGCTCTGGGGCTAGCGGGAGTCCCCTCCTACGAGCAGTACTTC. The gene calls are TRBV20-1 and TRBJ2-7; 10 bases fit TRBD2. The CDR3 length is 16 residues. The germline CDR1 and CDR2 sequences are DFQATT and SNEGSKA (reference sequence). The junction had 10 bases not matched to a gene; V was cut back by 5 bases and J by 0 bases.

This clonotype showed up just a few times. The chain couples TRBV5-1 to TRBJ2-5; weak D call: TRBD1 (6 bases). The CDR3 has 16 amino acids. The V end was cut by 0 bases, the J end by 3 bases, with 15 bases between. Germline CDR1 and CDR2: SGHRS and YFSETQ. The CDR3 bases are TGCGCCAGCAGCTTGGGCCTCCGGACAGTTGAAGAGACCCAGTACTTC. This sequence encodes CASSLGLRTVEETQYF.